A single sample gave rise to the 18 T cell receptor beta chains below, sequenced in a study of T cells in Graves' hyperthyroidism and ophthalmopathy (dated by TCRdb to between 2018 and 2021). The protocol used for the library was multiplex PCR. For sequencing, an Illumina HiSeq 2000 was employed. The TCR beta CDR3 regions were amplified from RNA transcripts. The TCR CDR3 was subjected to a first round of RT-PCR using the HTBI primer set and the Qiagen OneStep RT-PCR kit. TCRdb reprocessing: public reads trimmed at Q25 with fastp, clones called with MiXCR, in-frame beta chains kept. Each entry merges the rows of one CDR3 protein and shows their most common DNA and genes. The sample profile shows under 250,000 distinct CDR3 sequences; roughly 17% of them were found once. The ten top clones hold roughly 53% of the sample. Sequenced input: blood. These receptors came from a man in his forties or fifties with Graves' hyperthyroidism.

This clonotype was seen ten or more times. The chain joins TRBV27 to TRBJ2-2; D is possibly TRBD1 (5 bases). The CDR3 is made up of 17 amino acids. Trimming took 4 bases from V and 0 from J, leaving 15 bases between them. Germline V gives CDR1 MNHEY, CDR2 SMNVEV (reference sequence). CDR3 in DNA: TGTGCCAGCAGTTCCCTCAGGGTTCCGCCGAACACCGGGGAGCTGTTTTTT. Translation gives CASSSLRVPPNTGELFF.

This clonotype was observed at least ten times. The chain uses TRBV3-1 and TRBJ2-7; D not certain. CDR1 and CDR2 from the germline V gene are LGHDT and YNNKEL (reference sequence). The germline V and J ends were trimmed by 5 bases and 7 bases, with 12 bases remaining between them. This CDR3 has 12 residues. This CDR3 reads CASSEMGREQYF. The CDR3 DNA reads TGTGCCAGCAGCGAGATGGGTCGGGAGCAGTACTTC.

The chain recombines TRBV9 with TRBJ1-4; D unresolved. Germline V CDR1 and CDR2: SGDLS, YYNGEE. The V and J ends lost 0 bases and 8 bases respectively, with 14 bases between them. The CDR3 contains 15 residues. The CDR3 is CASSVGGRESEKLFF. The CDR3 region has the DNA TGTGCCAGCAGCGTAGGGGGAAGGGAAAGCGAAAAACTGTTTTTT. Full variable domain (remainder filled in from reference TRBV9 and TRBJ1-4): DSGVTQTPKHLITATGQRVTLRCSPRSGDLSVYWYQQSLDQGLQFLIQYYNGEERAKGNILERFSAQQFPDLHSELNLSSLELGDSALYFCASSVGGRESEKLFFGSGTQLSVL.

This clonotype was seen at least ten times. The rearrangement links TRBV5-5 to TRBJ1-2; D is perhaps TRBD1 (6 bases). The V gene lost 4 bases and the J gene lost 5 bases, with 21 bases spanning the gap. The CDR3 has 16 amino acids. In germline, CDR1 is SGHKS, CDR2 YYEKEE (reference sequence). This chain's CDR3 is CASSLNLGGGRYGYTF. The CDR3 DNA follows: TGTGCCAGCAGCCTGAACCTCGGGGGCGGAAGGTATGGCTACACCTTC.

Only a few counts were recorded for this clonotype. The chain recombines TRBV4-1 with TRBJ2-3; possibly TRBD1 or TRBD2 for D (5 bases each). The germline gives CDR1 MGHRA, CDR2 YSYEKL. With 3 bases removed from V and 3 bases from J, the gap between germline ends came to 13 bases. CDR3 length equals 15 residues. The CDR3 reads CASSQFWGSTDTQYF. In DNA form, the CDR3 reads TGCGCCAGCAGCCAGTTTTGGGGGTCTACAGATACGCAGTATTTT.

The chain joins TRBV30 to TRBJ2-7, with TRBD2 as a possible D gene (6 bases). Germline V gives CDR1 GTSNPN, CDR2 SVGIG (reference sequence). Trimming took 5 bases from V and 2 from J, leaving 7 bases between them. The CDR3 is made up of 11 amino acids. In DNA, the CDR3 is TGTGCCTGGGGGGGGACCTACGAGCAGTACTTC. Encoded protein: CAWGGTYEQYF.

The CDR3 DNA is TGTGCCAGCAGCTTGGCGAGTAGTAACGGGGATGAGCAGTTCTTC. Translated, it gives CASSLASSNGDEQFF. This chain links TRBV5-6 with TRBJ2-1; the D gene is possibly TRBD2 (5 bases). Trimming cost V 0 bases and J 8 bases, with 15 bases left between them. The CDR3 consists of 15 residues. Germline V CDR1 and CDR2: SGHDT, YYEEEE.

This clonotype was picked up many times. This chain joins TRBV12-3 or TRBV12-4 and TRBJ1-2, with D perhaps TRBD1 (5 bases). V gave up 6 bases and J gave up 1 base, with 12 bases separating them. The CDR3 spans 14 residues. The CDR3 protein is CASSRDGNNYGYTF. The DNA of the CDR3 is TGTGCCAGCAGCCGGGACGGTAATAACTATGGCTACACCTTC.

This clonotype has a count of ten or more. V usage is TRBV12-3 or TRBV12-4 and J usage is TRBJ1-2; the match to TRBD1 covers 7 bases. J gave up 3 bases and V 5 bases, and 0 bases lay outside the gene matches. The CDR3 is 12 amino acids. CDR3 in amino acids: CASSTGDYGYTF. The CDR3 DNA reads TGTGCCAGCAGTACAGGGGACTATGGCTACACCTTC.

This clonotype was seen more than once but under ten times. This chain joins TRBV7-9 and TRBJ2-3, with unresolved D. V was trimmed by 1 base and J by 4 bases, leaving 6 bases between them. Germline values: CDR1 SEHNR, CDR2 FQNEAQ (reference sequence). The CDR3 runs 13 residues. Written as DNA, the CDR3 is TGTGCCAGCAGCTTAGTAGTACCAGATACGCAGTATTTT. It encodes CASSLVVPDTQYF.

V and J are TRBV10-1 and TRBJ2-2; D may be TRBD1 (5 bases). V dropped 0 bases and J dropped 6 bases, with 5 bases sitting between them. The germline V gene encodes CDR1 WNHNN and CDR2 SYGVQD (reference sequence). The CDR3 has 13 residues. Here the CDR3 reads CASSESGAGELFF. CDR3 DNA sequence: TGCGCCAGCAGTGAGTCAGGGGCCGGGGAGCTGTTTTTT.

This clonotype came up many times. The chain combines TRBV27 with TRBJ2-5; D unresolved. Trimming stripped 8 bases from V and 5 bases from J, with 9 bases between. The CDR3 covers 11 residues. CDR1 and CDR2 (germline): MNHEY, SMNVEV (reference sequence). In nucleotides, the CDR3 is TGTGCCAGCGGCACCGGGGAGACCCAGTACTTC. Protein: CASGTGETQYF.

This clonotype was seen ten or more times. For the CDR3, the DNA is TGCGCCAGCAGCGAGGGACAGGGGTTGAATCAGCCCCAGCATTTT. It codes for CASSEGQGLNQPQHF. This rearrangement joins TRBV5-1 to TRBJ1-5, with TRBD1 identical over 10 bases. The CDR3 is made up of 15 amino acids. V shed 4 bases and J 4 bases; nucleotides not matched to a gene: 5. Germline V gives CDR1 SGHRS, CDR2 YFSETQ.

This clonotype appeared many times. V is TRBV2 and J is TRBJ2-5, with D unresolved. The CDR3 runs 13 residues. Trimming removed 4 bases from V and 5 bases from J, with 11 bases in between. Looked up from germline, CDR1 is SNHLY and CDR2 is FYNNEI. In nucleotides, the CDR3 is TGTGCCAGCAGTGGTTCTAGTATGGAGACCCAGTACTTC. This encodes CASSGSSMETQYF.

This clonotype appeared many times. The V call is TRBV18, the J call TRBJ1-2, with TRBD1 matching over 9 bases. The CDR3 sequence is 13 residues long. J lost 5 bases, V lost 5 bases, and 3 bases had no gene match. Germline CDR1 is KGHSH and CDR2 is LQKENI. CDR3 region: CASSATGGYGYTF. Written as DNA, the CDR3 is TGTGCCAGCTCAGCGACAGGGGGGTATGGCTACACCTTC. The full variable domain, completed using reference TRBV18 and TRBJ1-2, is NAGVMQNPRHLVRRRGQEARLRCSPMKGHSHVYWYRQLPEEGLKFMVYLQKENIIDESGMPKERFSAEFPKEGPSILRIQQVVRGDSAAYFCASSATGGYGYTFGSGTRLTVV.

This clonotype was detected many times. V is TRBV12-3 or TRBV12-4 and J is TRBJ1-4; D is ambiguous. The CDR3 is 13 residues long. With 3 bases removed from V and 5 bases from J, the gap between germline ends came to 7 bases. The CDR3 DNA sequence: TGTGCCAGCAGTTTGAACGCAAATGAAAAACTGTTTTTT. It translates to CASSLNANEKLFF.

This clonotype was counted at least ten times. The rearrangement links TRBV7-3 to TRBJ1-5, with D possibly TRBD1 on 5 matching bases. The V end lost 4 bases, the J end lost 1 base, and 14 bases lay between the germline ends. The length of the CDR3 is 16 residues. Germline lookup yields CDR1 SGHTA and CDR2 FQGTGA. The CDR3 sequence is CASSSPQGYSNQPQHF. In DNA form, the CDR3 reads TGTGCCAGCAGCTCACCCCAGGGTTACAGCAATCAGCCCCAGCATTTT.

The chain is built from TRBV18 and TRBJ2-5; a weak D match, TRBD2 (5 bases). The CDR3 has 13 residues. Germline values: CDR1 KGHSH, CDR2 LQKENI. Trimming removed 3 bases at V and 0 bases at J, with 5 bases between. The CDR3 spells CASSPSDQETQYF. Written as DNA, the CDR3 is TGTGCCAGCTCACCTAGCGACCAAGAGACCCAGTACTTC.